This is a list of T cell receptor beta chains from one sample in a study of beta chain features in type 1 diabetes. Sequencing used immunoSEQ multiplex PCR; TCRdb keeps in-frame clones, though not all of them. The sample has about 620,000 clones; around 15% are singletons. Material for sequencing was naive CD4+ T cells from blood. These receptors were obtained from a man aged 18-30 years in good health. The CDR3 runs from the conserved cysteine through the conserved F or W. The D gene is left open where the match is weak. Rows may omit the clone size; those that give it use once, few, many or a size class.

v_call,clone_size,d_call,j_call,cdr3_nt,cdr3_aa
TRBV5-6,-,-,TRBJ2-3,TGTGCCAGCAGCTTGCTTCGGGCGTCGGATACGCAGTATTTT,CASSLLRASDTQYF
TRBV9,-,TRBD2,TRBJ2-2,TGTGCCAGCAGCGGGCTAGCGGGAGAAGCCGGGGAGCTGTTTTTT,CASSGLAGEAGELFF
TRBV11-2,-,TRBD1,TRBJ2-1,TGTGCCAGCAGCCAGGACAGGGGTACCTACAATGAGCAGTTCTTC,CASSQDRGTYNEQFF
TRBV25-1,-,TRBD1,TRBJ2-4,TGTGCCAGCAGTGATCCGGGACAGGGTGCAAACATTCAGTACTTC,CASSDPGQGANIQYF
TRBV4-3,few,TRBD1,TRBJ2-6,TGCGCCAGCAGCCCACAAGAGTCGCCGGGACAGGCTTCCTCTGGGGCCAACGTCCTGACTTTC,CASSPQESPGQASSGANVLTF
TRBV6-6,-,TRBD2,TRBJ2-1,TGTGCCAGCAGTGGCCCGGGACTAGCGGGATACAATGAGCAGTTCTTC,CASSGPGLAGYNEQFF
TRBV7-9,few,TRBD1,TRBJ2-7,TGTGCCAGCAGCACAAGGACAGGGGGCTACGAGCAGTACTTC,CASSTRTGGYEQYF
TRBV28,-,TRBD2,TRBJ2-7,TGTGCCAGCAGTCTCCGACTAGCGGGTCCCTACGAGCAGTACTTC,CASSLRLAGPYEQYF
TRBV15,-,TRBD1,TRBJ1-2,TGTGCCACCAGCAGGGGACAGGGCGCCAACTATGGCTACACCTTC,CATSRGQGANYGYTF
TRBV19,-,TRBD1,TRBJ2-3,TGTGCCAGTAGTATAGAAGGGACAGGCCAAGATACGCAGTATTTT,CASSIEGTGQDTQYF
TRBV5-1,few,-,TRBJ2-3,TGCGCCAGCAGCTTGGCCGTTTCCACAGATACGCAGTATTTT,CASSLAVSTDTQYF
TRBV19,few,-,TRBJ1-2,TGTGCCAGTAGAGCAGGGGACTATGGCTACACCTTC,CASRAGDYGYTF